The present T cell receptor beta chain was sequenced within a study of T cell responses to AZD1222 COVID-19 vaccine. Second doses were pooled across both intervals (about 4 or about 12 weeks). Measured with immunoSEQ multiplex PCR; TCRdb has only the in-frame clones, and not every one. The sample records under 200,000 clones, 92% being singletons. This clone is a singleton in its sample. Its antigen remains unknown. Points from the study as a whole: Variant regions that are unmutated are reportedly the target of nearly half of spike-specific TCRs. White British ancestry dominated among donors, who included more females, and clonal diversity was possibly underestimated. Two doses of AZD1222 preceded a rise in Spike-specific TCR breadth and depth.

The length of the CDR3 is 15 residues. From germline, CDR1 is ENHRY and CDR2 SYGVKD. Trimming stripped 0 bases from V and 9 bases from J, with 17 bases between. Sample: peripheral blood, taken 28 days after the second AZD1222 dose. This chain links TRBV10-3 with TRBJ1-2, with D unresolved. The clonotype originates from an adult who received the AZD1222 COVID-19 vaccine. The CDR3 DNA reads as TGTGCCATCAGTGAGTCCCGGGCACCGGTAGTAAGCTACACCTTC. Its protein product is CAISESRAPVVSYTF.